This T cell receptor (beta chain) was captured in a study of blood T cell repertoires in COVID-19. The CDR3 has 14 amino acids. CDR1 and CDR2 from the germline V gene are SGHRS and YFSETQ. The ends were cut back, 4 bases at V and 0 bases at J, with 7 bases in the middle. Sequencing was performed with immunoSEQ multiplex PCR; in TCRdb, only in-frame clones are kept and a portion is missing. The profile shows over 40,000 clones, roughly nine tenths of them singletons. V gene TRBV5-1 combines with J gene TRBJ1-4, with D uncertain. This clonotype originated in a human donor in a cohort sampled during active COVID-19. The source material was peripheral blood. The CDR3 loop reads CASSGSATNEKLFF. CDR3 nucleotide sequence: TGCGCCAGCAGCGGGAGTGCAACTAATGAAAAACTGTTTTTT.